What follows is one T cell receptor (beta chain) and its context. Only in-frame clones appear in the TCRdb table, and some are missing; sequencing was by immunoSEQ multiplex PCR. The table shows over 200,000 clones, with about 76% occurring only once. Study members were between about 18 and 95 years old and lived in 24 US regions. With 2 bases removed from V and 6 bases from J, the gap between germline ends came to 13 bases. The CDR3 consists of 15 residues. The germline CDR1 and CDR2 sequences are SEHNR and FQNEAQ (reference sequence). This specimen belongs to a study of blood T cell repertoires in COVID-19. About the study: T cells, B-cell-depleted T cells, or PBMCs supplied cDNA or gDNA.

This chain connects TRBV7-9 to TRBJ1-4; possible D gene TRBD1, 6 bases. Sequenced sample: PBMCs or T cells enriched from blood (not recorded which). The clonotype was recovered from a woman aged 45-60 years with acute COVID-19. In DNA, the CDR3 is TGTGCCAGCAGCTTATCTACAGGGACCTATGAAAAACTGTTTTTT. It yields the protein CASSLSTGTYEKLFF.